This TCR beta chain was recovered during a study of beta chain features in type 1 diabetes. Sorting with CD45RO/CCR7/CD25/CD127/CD95/CD27 yielded naive, central memory, regulatory and stem-like memory CD4+ cells. Isolated RNA was reverse transcribed in full, so expressed TCRB transcripts were sequenced. The table came from immunoSEQ multiplex PCR; TCRdb's copy has only in-frame clones and leaves some out. The data hold roughly 260,000 clones, with roughly 20% observed a single time. This CDR3 has 14 amino acids. Per germline, CDR1 GTSNPN and CDR2 SVGIG (reference sequence). V lost 3 bases to trimming and J lost 2 bases, with 13 bases between them. Concerning this clone: As yet, its antigen is unknown.

Whole-study findings and limits: Small HLA sub-analyses could not settle whether HLA shapes TCRB rearrangement. Sampled from patients, naive, central memory and Treg TCRB repertoires appeared more similar than those sampled from healthy donors. All four CD4+ subsets of Type 1 diabetes patients contained TCRB CDR3s that were moderately but significantly shorter.

Specimen: naive CD4+ T cells from blood. The receptor was derived from a woman aged 40 to 55 with type 1 diabetes. The rearrangement uses TRBV30 and TRBJ2-5; TRBD2 is a possible D gene (6 bases). The DNA of the CDR3 is TGTGCCTGGAGCGGAGGGTTAAGTCAAGAGACCCAGTACTTC. This codes for CAWSGGLSQETQYF.